A single sample is the source of the 5 T cell receptor beta chains below, sequenced in a study of blood T cell repertoires in COVID-19. TCRdb keeps only in-frame clones here, not all; method: immunoSEQ multiplex PCR. The table includes about 160,000 clones, approximately 84% detected once. The specimen was peripheral blood. The receptors derive from an elderly woman with acute or convalescent COVID-19.

The V gene is TRBV5-1, the J gene TRBJ2-7; 8 bases match TRBD2. This CDR3 comprises 15 residues. The trim removed 0 bases at V and 1 base at J, leaving 3 bases unmatched. The germline V gene encodes CDR1 SGHRS and CDR2 YFSETQ. The CDR3 reads CASSLEAGASYEQYF. The DNA for the CDR3 is TGCGCCAGCAGCTTGGAAGCGGGAGCTTCCTACGAGCAGTACTTC.

This clone was counted only a few times. V and J are TRBV11-2 and TRBJ1-5; TRBD1 agrees at 8 bases. Germline trimming cut 6 bases from V and 3 bases from J; bases unmatched to any gene: 10. Looked up from germline, CDR1 is SGHAT and CDR2 is FQNNGV. CDR3 size: 16 residues. CDR3 coding DNA: TGTGCCAGCAGTATAGACTTGGACAGGGTCAATCAGCCCCAGCATTTT. This codes for CASSIDLDRVNQPQHF.

V is TRBV6-2 or TRBV6-3 and J is TRBJ1-5; 7 bases align to TRBD1. The CDR3 extends over 17 amino acids. In germline, CDR1 is MNHEY, CDR2 SVGEGT. V shed 4 bases and J 7 bases; nucleotides not matched to a gene: 16. The CDR3 region has the DNA TGTGCCAGCAGTTCTCGGCCAGGGGGAAAGTTAAGGCAGCCCCAGCATTTT. The encoded protein is CASSSRPGGKLRQPQHF.

The V call is TRBV7-2, the J call TRBJ2-1; 8 bases fit TRBD2. The CDR3 has 16 residues. Germline lookup yields CDR1 SGHTA and CDR2 FQGNSA. J gave up 6 bases and V 2 bases, and 9 bases lay outside the gene matches. CDR3 in DNA: TGTGCCAGCAGCTTACTGGGGGGACTAGGCTTCAATGAGCAGTTCTTC. Amino acids: CASSLLGGLGFNEQFF.

The V and J genes are TRBV25-1 and TRBJ2-1, with 8 bases lining up with TRBD2. The CDR3 loop spans 16 amino acids. Per germline, CDR1 MGHDK and CDR2 SYGVNS. With 5 bases clipped from V and 2 bases from J, the junction kept 8 bases outside the gene matches. CDR3 in DNA: TGTGCCAGCAGTCCGCGGATTAGCGGGGCCTACAATGAGCAGTTCTTC. This gives the protein CASSPRISGAYNEQFF.